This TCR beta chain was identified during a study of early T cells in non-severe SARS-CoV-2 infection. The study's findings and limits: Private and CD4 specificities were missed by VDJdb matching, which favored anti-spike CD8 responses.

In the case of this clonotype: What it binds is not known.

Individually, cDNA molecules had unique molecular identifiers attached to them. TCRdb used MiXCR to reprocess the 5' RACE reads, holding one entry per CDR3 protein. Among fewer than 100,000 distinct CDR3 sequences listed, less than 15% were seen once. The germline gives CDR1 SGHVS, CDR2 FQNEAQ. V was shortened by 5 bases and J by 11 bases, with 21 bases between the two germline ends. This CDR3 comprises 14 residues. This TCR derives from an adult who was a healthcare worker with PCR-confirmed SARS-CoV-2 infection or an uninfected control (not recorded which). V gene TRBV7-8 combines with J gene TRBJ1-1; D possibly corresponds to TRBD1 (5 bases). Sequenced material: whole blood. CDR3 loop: CASSRGEAHPGAFF. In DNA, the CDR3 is TGTGCCAGCAGCCGGGGGGAGGCGCACCCGGGGGCTTTCTTT.